What follows are 9 T cell receptor beta chains derived from one specimen sequenced in a study of cytotoxic CD8 clonotypes in ibrutinib-treated CLL. The data were produced by immunoSEQ multiplex PCR, yet TCRdb's version contains in-frame clones alone and is incomplete. The table shows more than 8,500 clones, with over 55% occurring only once. Sequences were derived from PBMCs, sampled before ibrutinib treatment. The receptor set was obtained from a human donor with chronic lymphocytic leukemia.

The J gene is TRBJ2-7, the V gene TRBV30; D remains unclear. The CDR3 sequence is 11 residues long. Between the trimmed V and J ends, which lost 7 bases and 6 bases, there was a span of 13 bases. In germline, CDR1 is GTSNPN, CDR2 SVGIG (reference sequence). The CDR3 bases are TGTGCCTCTGGAGCCGGGTTCGAGCAGTACTTC. Residues: CASGAGFEQYF.

This chain joins TRBV7-9 and TRBJ1-1; D ambiguous. The CDR3 loop spans 13 amino acids. The germline V gene encodes CDR1 SEHNR and CDR2 FQNEAQ (reference sequence). The V gene lost 2 bases and the J gene lost 0 bases, with 4 bases spanning the gap. The CDR3 spells CASSLILNTEAFF. DNA for the CDR3: TGTGCCAGCAGCTTAATCCTGAACACTGAAGCTTTCTTT.

This sequence joins TRBV6-1 and TRBJ1-1, with D unclear. V shed 11 bases and J shed 1 base, with 11 bases lying between them. Germline V lookup: CDR1 MNHNS, CDR2 SASEGT. The CDR3 extends over 12 amino acids. DNA of the CDR3: TGTGCCGAGGGTGAACGGAACACTGAAGCTTTCTTT. It yields the protein CAEGERNTEAFF.

The J gene is TRBJ2-1, the V gene TRBV25-1; a possible D gene is TRBD2 (7 bases). The CDR3 consists of 14 residues. V lost 4 bases and J 6 bases, leaving 13 bases between the germline ends. Germline CDR1 and CDR2: MGHDK and SYGVNS. The CDR3 reads CASSVGGHRNEQFF. The CDR3 DNA is TGTGCCAGCAGTGTCGGGGGGCATCGCAATGAGCAGTTCTTC.

This rearrangement joins TRBV19 to TRBJ1-2; D call uncertain. Germline V gene sequence: CDR1 LNHDA, CDR2 SQIVND (reference sequence). V was pared by 5 bases and J by 2 bases, with 18 bases between. The CDR3 is made up of 16 amino acids. CDR3 residues: CASSSLGRATNYGYTF. The DNA for the CDR3 is TGTGCCAGTAGTTCCCTCGGGAGGGCAACCAACTATGGCTACACCTTC.

The chain combines TRBV18 with TRBJ2-5, with D perhaps matching TRBD1 (7 bases). This CDR3 has 16 amino acids. Germline V gives CDR1 KGHSH, CDR2 LQKENI. The V gene lost 3 bases and the J gene lost 3 bases, with 17 bases spanning the gap. Here the CDR3 reads CASSPIQGRIEETQYF. In DNA form, the CDR3 reads TGTGCCAGCTCACCGATACAGGGGAGGATAGAAGAGACCCAGTACTTC.

The V and J genes are TRBV6-6 and TRBJ1-5; TRBD1 matches at 9 bases. CDR1 is MNHNY and CDR2 is SVGAGI in the germline V gene (reference sequence). With V trimmed by 4 bases and J by 2 bases, 6 bases remained unmatched. The CDR3 loop spans 16 amino acids. CDR3 coding DNA: TGTGCCAGCAGTTCCCCGGGGGACAGGGGCAATCAGCCCCAGCATTTT. Its translation is CASSSPGDRGNQPQHF.

The chain is built from TRBV5-1 and TRBJ1-1; TRBD1 matches 8 bases. The V gene's germline CDR1 is SGHRS and CDR2 YFSETQ. The CDR3 runs to 16 residues. V trimming: 2 bases; J trimming: 0 bases; junction bases outside the gene matches: 6. The CDR3 DNA reads as TGCGCCAGCAGCTTAGGACAGGGAGTAATGAACACTGAAGCTTTCTTT. Amino acid sequence: CASSLGQGVMNTEAFF.

The rearrangement links TRBV13 to TRBJ2-3; 14 bases line up with TRBD2. CDR3 size: 20 residues. Germline loops: CDR1 PRHDT, CDR2 FYEKMQ (reference sequence). V was clipped by 5 bases and J by 1 base; unmatched bases: 14. The CDR3 loop is CASSPVPGLAGEPGTDTQYF. CDR3 nucleotides: TGTGCCAGCAGCCCGGTGCCGGGACTAGCGGGAGAGCCTGGCACAGATACGCAGTATTTT.